This TCR beta chain came from a study of vaccination effects on CD4 cells after COVID-19. Study-wide context: Post-vaccine sampling occurred a median 72 days after the second dose.

Sequencing used immunoSEQ multiplex PCR; TCRdb keeps in-frame clones, though not all of them. The data hold tens of thousands of clones, with roughly 73% observed a single time. Study results and caveats: Pronounced clonal contraction occurred in clones induced by infection and by vaccine late after vaccination.

In regard to this clone: What it binds is unknown.

V lost 3 bases and J 1 base, leaving 7 bases between the germline ends. From germline, CDR1 is SGDLS and CDR2 YYNGEE. The CDR3 has 14 amino acids. The culture ran for approximately nine days before CD4+ T cells were isolated. Participants were given two doses of BNT162b2 or mRNA-1273 vaccine. None of these healthy vaccinees had been infected with SARS-CoV-2 before vaccination. The clonotype originates from a human donor who received a COVID-19 vaccine. The V and J genes are TRBV9 and TRBJ2-2, with D tentatively TRBD1 (6 bases). The sequencing here drew on CD4+ T cells from PBMCs cultured without peptide, taken after COVID-19 vaccination. The CDR3 DNA reads TGTGCCAGCAGCGCGACAGGGAACACCGGGGAGCTGTTTTTT. Its translation is CASSATGNTGELFF.